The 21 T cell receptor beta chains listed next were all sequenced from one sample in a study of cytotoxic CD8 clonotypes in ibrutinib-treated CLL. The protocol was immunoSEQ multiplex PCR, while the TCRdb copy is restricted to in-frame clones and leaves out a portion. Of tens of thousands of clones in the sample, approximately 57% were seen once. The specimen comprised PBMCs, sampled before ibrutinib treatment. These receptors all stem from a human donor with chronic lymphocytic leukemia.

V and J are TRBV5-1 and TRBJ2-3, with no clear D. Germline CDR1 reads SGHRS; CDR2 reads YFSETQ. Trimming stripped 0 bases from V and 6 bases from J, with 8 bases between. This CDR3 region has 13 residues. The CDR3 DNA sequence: TGCGCCAGCAGCTTGGTAGTTGGGGATACGCAGTATTTT. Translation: CASSLVVGDTQYF.

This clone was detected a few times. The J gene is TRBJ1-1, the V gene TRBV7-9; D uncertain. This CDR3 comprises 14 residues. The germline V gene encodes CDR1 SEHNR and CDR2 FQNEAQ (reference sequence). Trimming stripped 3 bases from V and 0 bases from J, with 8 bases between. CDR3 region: CASSFGLMNTEAFF. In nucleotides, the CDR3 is TGTGCCAGCAGCTTTGGGCTGATGAACACTGAAGCTTTCTTT.

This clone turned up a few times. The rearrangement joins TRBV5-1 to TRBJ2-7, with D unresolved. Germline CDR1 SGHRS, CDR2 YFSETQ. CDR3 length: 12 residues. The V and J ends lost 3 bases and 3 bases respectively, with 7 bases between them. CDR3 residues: CASSSGRYEQYF. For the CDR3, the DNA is TGCGCCAGCAGCTCCGGACGCTACGAGCAGTACTTC.

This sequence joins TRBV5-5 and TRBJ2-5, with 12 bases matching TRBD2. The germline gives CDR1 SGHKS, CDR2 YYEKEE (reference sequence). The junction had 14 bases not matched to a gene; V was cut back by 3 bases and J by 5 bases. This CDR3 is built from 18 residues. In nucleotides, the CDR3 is TGTGCCAGCAGCTACCGACTAGCGGGGGCACCCCCCGTCGAGACCCAGTACTTC. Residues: CASSYRLAGAPPVETQYF. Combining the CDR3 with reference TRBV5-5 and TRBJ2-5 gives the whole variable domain DAGVTQSPTHLIKTRGQQVTLRCSPISGHKSVSWYQQVLGQGPQFIFQYYEKEERGRGNFPDRFSARQFPNYSSELNVNALLLGDSALYLCASSYRLAGAPPVETQYFGPGTRLLVL.

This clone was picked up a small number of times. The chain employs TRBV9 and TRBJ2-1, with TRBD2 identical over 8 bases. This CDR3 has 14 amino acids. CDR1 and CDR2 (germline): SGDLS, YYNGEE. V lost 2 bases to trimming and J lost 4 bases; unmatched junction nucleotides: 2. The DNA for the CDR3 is TGTGCCAGCAGCGTGAAGCGGGAGTACAATGAGCAGTTCTTC. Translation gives CASSVKREYNEQFF.

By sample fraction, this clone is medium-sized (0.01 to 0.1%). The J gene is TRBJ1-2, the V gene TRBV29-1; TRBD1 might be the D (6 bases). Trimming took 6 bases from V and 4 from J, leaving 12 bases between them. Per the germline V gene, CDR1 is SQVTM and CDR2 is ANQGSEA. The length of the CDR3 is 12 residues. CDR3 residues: CSVTQGSYGYTF. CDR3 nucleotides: TGCAGCGTAACACAGGGCTCCTATGGCTACACCTTC.

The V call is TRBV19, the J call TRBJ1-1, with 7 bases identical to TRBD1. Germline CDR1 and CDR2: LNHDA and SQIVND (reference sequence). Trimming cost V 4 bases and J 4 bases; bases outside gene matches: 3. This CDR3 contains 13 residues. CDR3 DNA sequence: TGTGCCAGTAGTACAACAGGGGCCACTGAAGCTTTCTTT. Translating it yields CASSTTGATEAFF.

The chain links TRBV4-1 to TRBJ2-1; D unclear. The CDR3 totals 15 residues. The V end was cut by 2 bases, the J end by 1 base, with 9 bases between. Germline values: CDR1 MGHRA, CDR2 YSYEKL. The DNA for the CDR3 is TGCGCCAGCAGCCAAAGGGTAGGGTCCTACAATGAGCAGTTCTTC. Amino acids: CASSQRVGSYNEQFF.

The CDR3 DNA reads TGTGCCAGCAGCTCCCCGGGACTAGTCGGTCCCGGGGAGCTGTTTTTT. It specifies CASSSPGLVGPGELFF. V is TRBV7-2 and J is TRBJ2-2, with 8 positions matching TRBD2. V shed 4 bases, J shed 6 bases, and the junction held 10 bases outside the gene matches. From germline, CDR1 is SGHTA and CDR2 FQGNSA. The CDR3 spans 16 residues. Supplemented by reference TRBV7-2 and TRBJ2-2, the full variable domain reads GAGVSQSPSNKVTEKGKDVELRCDPISGHTALYWYRQSLGQGLEFLIYFQGNSAPDKSGLPSDRFSAERTGGSVSTLTIQRTQQEDSAVYLCASSSPGLVGPGELFFGEGSRLTVL.

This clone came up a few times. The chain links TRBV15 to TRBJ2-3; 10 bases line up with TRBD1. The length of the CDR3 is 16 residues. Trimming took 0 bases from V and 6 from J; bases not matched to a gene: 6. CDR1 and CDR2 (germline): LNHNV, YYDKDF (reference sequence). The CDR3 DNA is TGTGCCACCAGCAGAGAAGGGGACAGGGGCGAGGATACGCAGTATTTT. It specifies CATSREGDRGEDTQYF.

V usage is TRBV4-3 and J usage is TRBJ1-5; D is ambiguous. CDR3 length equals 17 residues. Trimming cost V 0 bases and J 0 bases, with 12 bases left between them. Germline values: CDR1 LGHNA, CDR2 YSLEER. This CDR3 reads CASSQEWGSYSNQPQHF. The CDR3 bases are TGCGCCAGCAGCCAAGAATGGGGTTCCTATAGCAATCAGCCCCAGCATTTT.

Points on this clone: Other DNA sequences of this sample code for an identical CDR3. The CDR3 protein is CASSYSGRGDTEAFF. CDR3 in DNA: TGTGCCAGCAGTTACTCGGGCAGGGGGGACACTGAAGCTTTCTTT. The chain joins TRBV6-5 to TRBJ1-1; 7 bases line up with TRBD1. CDR1 MNHEY and CDR2 SVGAGI come from the germline V gene. V dropped 0 bases and J dropped 3; count of bases not matched to a gene: 4. The CDR3 is made up of 15 amino acids.

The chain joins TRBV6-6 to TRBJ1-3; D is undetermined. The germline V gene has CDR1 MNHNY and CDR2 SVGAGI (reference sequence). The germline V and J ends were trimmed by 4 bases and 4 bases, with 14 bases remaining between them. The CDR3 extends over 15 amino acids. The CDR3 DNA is TGTGCCAGCAGTTCCAGTGAAGCCGGGGGAAACACCATATATTTT. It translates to CASSSSEAGGNTIYF.

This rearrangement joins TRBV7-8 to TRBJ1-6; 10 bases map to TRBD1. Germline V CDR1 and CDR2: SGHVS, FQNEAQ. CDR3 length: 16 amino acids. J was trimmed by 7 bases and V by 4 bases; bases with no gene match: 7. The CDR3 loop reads CASSWHPGQGNSPLHF. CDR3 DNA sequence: TGTGCCAGCAGCTGGCACCCGGGACAGGGGAATTCACCCCTCCACTTT.

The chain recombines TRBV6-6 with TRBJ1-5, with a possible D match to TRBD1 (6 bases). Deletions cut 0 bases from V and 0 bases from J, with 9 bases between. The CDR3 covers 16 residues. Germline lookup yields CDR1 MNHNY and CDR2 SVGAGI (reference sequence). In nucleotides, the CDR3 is TGTGCCAGCAGTTACTCTTCAGGGGTTAGCAATCAGCCCCAGCATTTT. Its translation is CASSYSSGVSNQPQHF.

The CDR3 DNA is TGTGCCAGCGGAGCCCGGGGGCCCCTCTCTGGAAACACCATATATTTT. The encoded protein is CASGARGPLSGNTIYF. The chain is built from TRBV2 and TRBJ1-3; TRBD1 is a possible D gene (6 bases). CDR1 is SNHLY, CDR2 FYNNEI, per germline. Trimming took 8 bases from V and 0 from J, leaving 17 bases between them. CDR3 length: 16 amino acids. Filled out from reference TRBV2 and TRBJ1-3, the complete variable domain reads EPEVTQTPSHQVTQMGQEVILRCVPISNHLYFYWYRQILGQKVEFLVSFYNNEISEKSEIFDDQFSVERPDGSNFTLKIRSTKLEDSAMYFCASGARGPLSGNTIYFGEGSWLTVV.

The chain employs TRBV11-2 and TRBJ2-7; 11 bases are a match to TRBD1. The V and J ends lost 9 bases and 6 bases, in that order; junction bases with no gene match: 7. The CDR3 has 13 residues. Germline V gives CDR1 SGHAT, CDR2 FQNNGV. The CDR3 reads CASGGTGGSEQYF. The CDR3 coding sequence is TGTGCCAGTGGCGGGACAGGGGGTAGCGAGCAGTACTTC.

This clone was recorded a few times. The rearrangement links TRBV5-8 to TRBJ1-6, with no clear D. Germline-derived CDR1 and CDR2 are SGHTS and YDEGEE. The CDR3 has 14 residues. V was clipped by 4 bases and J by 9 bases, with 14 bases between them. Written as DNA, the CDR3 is TGTGCCAGCAGCCTAACGCTCTTTGCTTCACCCCTCCACTTT. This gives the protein CASSLTLFASPLHF.

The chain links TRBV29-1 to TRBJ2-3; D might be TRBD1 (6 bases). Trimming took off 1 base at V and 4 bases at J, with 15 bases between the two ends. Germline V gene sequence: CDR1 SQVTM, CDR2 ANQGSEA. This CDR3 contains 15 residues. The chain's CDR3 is CSVEVVGALSDTQYF. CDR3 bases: TGCAGCGTTGAAGTAGTGGGGGCACTCTCAGATACGCAGTATTTT.

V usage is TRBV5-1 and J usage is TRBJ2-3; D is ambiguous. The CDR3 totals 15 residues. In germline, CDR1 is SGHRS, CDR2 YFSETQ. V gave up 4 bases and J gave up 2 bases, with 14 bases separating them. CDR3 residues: CASSLDRISTDTQYF. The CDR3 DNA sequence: TGCGCCAGCAGCCTGGACCGAATTTCCACAGATACGCAGTATTTT.

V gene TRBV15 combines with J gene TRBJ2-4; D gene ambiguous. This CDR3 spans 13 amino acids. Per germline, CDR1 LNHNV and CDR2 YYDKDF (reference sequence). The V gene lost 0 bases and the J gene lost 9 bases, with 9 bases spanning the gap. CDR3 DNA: TGTGCCACCAGCAGAGATCTACAGTCCATTCAGTACTTC. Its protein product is CATSRDLQSIQYF.